This T cell receptor beta chain emerged from a study of blood T cell repertoires in COVID-19. The CDR3 has 14 residues. Trimming cost V 2 bases and J 2 bases; bases outside gene matches: 3. Germline V CDR1 and CDR2: MNHEY, SVGEGT. Only a few counts were recorded for this clone. Enrollees, roughly 18 to 89 years old, lived in 24 US areas. Clinical history as reported by participants underpinned cohort assignment. For recovered donors of Cohort 3, there were two negative PCRs, clearance, or symptom resolution. TCRdb's copy holds only in-frame clones and misses some; the assay was immunoSEQ multiplex PCR. Of about 64,000 clones listed, around 90% are singletons.

The sample consisted of PBMCs or T cells enriched from blood (not recorded which). The chain combines TRBV6-2 or TRBV6-3 with TRBJ2-7; 7 nucleotides agree with TRBD1. This TCR was recovered from a woman aged 40 to 50 who had recovered from COVID-19. Written as DNA, the CDR3 is TGTGCCAGCAGTTACAGTGGGACAGCCTACGAGCAGTACTTC. Encoded protein: CASSYSGTAYEQYF.